Presented here are 25 T cell receptor beta chains from one specimen sequenced in a study of monozygotic twins with inflammatory bowel disease. Each CDR3 protein gets one entry in TCRdb, which reprocessed the 5' RACE reads and gives no DNA. This listing includes some 150,000 distinct CDR3 sequences. The sample was blood. The source is a human donor with ulcerative colitis or Crohn's disease, or a healthy co-twin of an affected twin (not recorded which).

The chain carries TRBV5-1 and TRBJ2-1; as DNA is missing, the TRBD2 call by TCRdb cannot be tested. The CDR3 length is 15 residues. Germline loops: CDR1 SGHRS, CDR2 YFSETQ. The CDR3 loop reads CASSLATSGSDEQFF.

V usage is TRBV20-1 and J usage is TRBJ1-5; with no DNA, the TCRdb D assignment of TRBD1 cannot be verified. This CDR3 contains 15 residues. Germline-derived CDR1 and CDR2 are DFQATT and SNEGSKA (reference sequence). CDR3 sequence: CSAKYAGASNQPQHF.

CDR3 loop: CASSTDRAWSPLHF. This chain links TRBV6-1 with TRBJ1-6; TCRdb gives TRBD1 as the D gene, but with no DNA this cannot be confirmed. Germline assignment: CDR1 MNHNS and CDR2 SASEGT. The CDR3 totals 14 residues.

V usage is TRBV19 and J usage is TRBJ2-7; the TCRdb D gene call, TRBD1, has no DNA to confirm it. The CDR3 totals 14 residues. Germline values: CDR1 LNHDA, CDR2 SQIVND (reference sequence). CDR3 residues: CASSWGSRNNEQYF.

This sequence joins TRBV27 and TRBJ2-3; without DNA, the TCRdb call of TRBD2 cannot be checked. CDR1 MNHEY and CDR2 SMNVEV come from the germline V gene (reference sequence). This CDR3 is built from 14 residues. The CDR3 region is CASSLGDLADTQYF.

The J gene is TRBJ1-1, the V gene TRBV16. The CDR3 runs 13 residues. Germline CDR1 is KGHSY and CDR2 is FQNENV. This CDR3 reads CASSQLRYTEAFF.

V and J are TRBV21-1 and TRBJ2-1; TCRdb lists TRBD2, though no DNA is available to test this call. TRBV21-1 is described as a pseudogene. This CDR3 is 19 amino acids long. The chain's CDR3 is CASSSWGPLGREGYNEQFF.

The gene calls are TRBV5-1 and TRBJ1-4; the TRBD1 assignment by TCRdb is unverifiable without DNA. From germline, CDR1 is SGHRS and CDR2 YFSETQ. CDR3 length: 15 amino acids. The CDR3 reads CASSLGGGRAEKLFF.

This chain links TRBV12-3 or TRBV12-4 with TRBJ2-5; absent DNA, TCRdb's TRBD2 call cannot be checked. The CDR3 has 15 amino acids. Here the CDR3 reads CASTTGLAGEETQYF.

This chain connects TRBV7-9 to TRBJ1-6. There are 16 residues in the CDR3. Germline V gives CDR1 SEHNR, CDR2 FQNEAQ (reference sequence). CDR3 protein: CASSLAGLNPNSPLHF.

V usage is TRBV6-2 or TRBV6-3 and J usage is TRBJ2-7; TCRdb outputs TRBD1, but without DNA this stays unchecked. The CDR3 is 16 amino acids. The germline V gene has CDR1 MNHEY and CDR2 SVGEGT. The CDR3 loop is CASSYSFYREGNEQYF.

The chain has TRBV29-1 and TRBJ2-7; the D gene TCRdb calls, TRBD2, cannot be checked with no DNA. The CDR3 is made up of 13 amino acids. CDR1 SQVTM and CDR2 ANQGSEA come from the germline V gene. The CDR3 region is CSVEEREPYEQYF.

The chain links TRBV18 to TRBJ2-1; TCRdb names TRBD2, which stays unverified in the absence of DNA. The CDR3 totals 16 residues. Germline CDR1 KGHSH, CDR2 LQKENI. CDR3 in amino acids: CASSPTPGLHYNEQFF.

This CDR3 reads CASSSQPGQAYYGYTF. The J gene is TRBJ1-2, the V gene TRBV5-1; lacking DNA, the TRBD1 call made by TCRdb goes unchecked. CDR1 SGHRS and CDR2 YFSETQ come from the germline V gene. The CDR3 extends over 16 amino acids.

The genes are TRBV20-1 and TRBJ1-5; the D call from TCRdb, TRBD1, cannot be confirmed without DNA. This CDR3 contains 15 residues. CDR1 is DFQATT and CDR2 is SNEGSKA in the germline V gene (reference sequence). The CDR3 loop reads CSAVGGPTGNQPQHF.

The chain is built from TRBV5-4 and TRBJ2-7; TCRdb lists TRBD2, though no DNA is available to test this call. Germline CDR1 SGHNT, CDR2 YYREEE (reference sequence). CDR3 length equals 17 residues. The CDR3 is CASSLRRRRDLGYEQYF. Filled out from reference TRBV5-4 and TRBJ2-7, the complete variable domain reads ETGVTQSPTHLIKTRGQQVTLRCSSQSGHNTVSWYQQALGQGPQFIFQYYREEENGRGNFPPRFSGLQFPNYSSELNVNALELDDSALYLCASSLRRRRDLGYEQYFGPGTRLTVT.

The chain employs TRBV14 and TRBJ2-1. CDR3 length equals 13 residues. Germline V lookup: CDR1 SGHDN, CDR2 FVKESK. CDR3 sequence reads: CASSQYFEGEQFF.

The CDR3 here is CASSLGQKNSPLHF. J is TRBJ1-6 and V is TRBV5-1. This CDR3 comprises 14 residues. Per germline, CDR1 SGHRS and CDR2 YFSETQ.

J is TRBJ1-5 and V is TRBV7-9. From germline, CDR1 is SEHNR and CDR2 FQNEAQ (reference sequence). The CDR3 contains 12 residues. CDR3 protein: CASSSFSQPQHF.

This chain joins TRBV20-1 and TRBJ2-1; TCRdb proposes TRBD2, but this gene call is untestable without DNA. Germline CDR1 DFQATT, CDR2 SNEGSKA (reference sequence). The CDR3 is 13 residues long. The CDR3 protein is CSASLAGKNEQFF.

The rearrangement uses TRBV12-3 or TRBV12-4 and TRBJ2-7. The CDR3 loop spans 11 amino acids. The CDR3 sequence: CASSSLYEQYF.

J is TRBJ1-5 and V is TRBV4-2. Germline V gene sequence: CDR1 LGHNA, CDR2 YNFKEQ. The CDR3 is 13 amino acids. CDR3 loop: CASSKFFDQPQHF.

The chain couples TRBV29-1 to TRBJ2-3. The CDR3 has 14 residues. Germline lookup yields CDR1 SQVTM and CDR2 ANQGSEA. This chain's CDR3 is CSVEENTHTDTQYF.

The chain carries TRBV12-3 or TRBV12-4 and TRBJ2-4; as DNA is missing, the TRBD1 call by TCRdb cannot be tested. The CDR3 sequence is 17 residues long. CDR3 residues: CASSPGGPGVAKNIQYF.

The rearrangement joins TRBV7-2 to TRBJ2-1; the D call of TRBD2 rests on TCRdb alone, since no DNA is present to check it. Per germline, CDR1 SGHTA and CDR2 FQGNSA. CDR3 length: 15 residues. This CDR3 is CASSLRGLAGAEQFF.